This TCR beta chain was sequenced for a study of T cells in Graves' hyperthyroidism and ophthalmopathy. As regards this clonotype: The antigen is undetermined.

Amplification targeted TCR beta CDR3 regions from RNA transcripts. HTBI primers were the set used in a first-round RT-PCR of the TCR CDR3. A single record per CDR3 protein comes from TCRdb applying MiXCR to the multiplex PCR reads. The sample includes under 800,000 distinct CDR3 sequences, 12% to 15% of them seen just once. The definition of stable Graves' hyperthyroidism was no ophthalmopathy progression within 18 months. Not enrolled were patients with uncontrolled infection, other autoimmune disease, pregnancy or lactation. Source material for PBMCs was around 10 ml fresh peripheral blood. CDR3 length: 14 residues. V was clipped by 6 bases and J by 7 bases, with 16 bases between them. General study points: Among thyroid clonotypes expanded above 0.001, most also appeared in blood.

The sample taken for sequencing was blood. The receptor was isolated from a woman in her late teens or twenties with Graves' hyperthyroidism. The chain has TRBV12-3 or TRBV12-4 and TRBJ2-1, with D hard to call. In DNA form, the CDR3 reads TGTGCCAGCAGGACCCACCCAGCCGCTAATGAGCAGTTCTTC. This sequence encodes CASRTHPAANEQFF.